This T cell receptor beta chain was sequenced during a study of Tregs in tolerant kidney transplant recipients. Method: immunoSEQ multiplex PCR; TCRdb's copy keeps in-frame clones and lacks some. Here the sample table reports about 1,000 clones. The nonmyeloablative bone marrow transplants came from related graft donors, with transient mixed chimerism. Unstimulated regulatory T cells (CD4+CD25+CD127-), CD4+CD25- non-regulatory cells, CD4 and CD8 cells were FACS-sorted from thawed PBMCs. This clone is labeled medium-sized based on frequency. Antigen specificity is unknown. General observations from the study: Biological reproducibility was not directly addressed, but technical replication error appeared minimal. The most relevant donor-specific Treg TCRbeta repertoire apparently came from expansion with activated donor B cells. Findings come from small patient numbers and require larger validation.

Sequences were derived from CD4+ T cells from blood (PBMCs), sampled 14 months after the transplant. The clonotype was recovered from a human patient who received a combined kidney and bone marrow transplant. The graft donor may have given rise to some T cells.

CDR3 DNA (partial): TGCGCCAGCAGCTGGACTAGCGGGAGCGCTGAG. Its translation is CASSWTSGSAE. The complete CDR3 reads CASSWTSGSAEQFF. V is TRBV5-1 and J is TRBJ2-1, with TRBD2 identical over 13 bases. The read finishes 3 residues shy of the CDR3 end, and the germline J gene is used to complete it. V was pared by 3 bases and J by 9 bases, with 3 bases of the junction left unmatched. This CDR3 spans 14 amino acids. In germline, CDR1 is SGHRS, CDR2 YFSETQ.